Given below is one T cell receptor (beta chain) in context. This entry is derived from a study of blood T cell repertoires in COVID-19. Study-wide context: COVID-19 samples collected from the United States, Italy and Spain covered acute and convalescent phases. The cDNA or gDNA used as material had been derived from T cells, B-cell-depleted T cells, or PBMCs.

CDR1 and CDR2 from the germline V gene are MGHRA and YSYEKL. The CDR3 covers 16 residues. With V trimmed by 3 bases and J by 5 bases, 6 bases remained unmatched. Clinical histories supplied by participants themselves formed the basis of cohort assignment. TCRdb's table, derived via immunoSEQ multiplex PCR, lists solely in-frame clones and lacks some. The table shows approximately 180,000 clones, with 60% to 80% occurring only once. The chain joins TRBV4-1 to TRBJ1-4, with TRBD1 matching 10 bases. Sequenced sample: PBMCs or T cells enriched from blood (not recorded which). The TCR sequence derives from a woman between 50 and 59 years old who had recovered from COVID-19. The CDR3 spells CASSQAPGQGNEKLFF. CDR3 nucleotide sequence: TGCGCCAGCAGCCAGGCCCCGGGACAGGGGAATGAAAAACTGTTTTTT.